The 9 T cell receptor beta chains given below trace back to one sample, sequenced in a study of CD8+ T cells in alopecia areata. Investigators isolated RNA and reverse transcribed it into cDNA to act as the sequencing template. Assay: immunoSEQ multiplex PCR; the TCRdb copy retains only in-frame clones and omits some. This table has 120,000 to 150,000 clones, around two thirds appearing once. The sequenced sample was CD8+ T cells sorted from blood. The receptors were gathered from a human donor in good health.

Only a few counts were recorded for this clone. The rearrangement uses TRBV29-1 and TRBJ2-3; 8 nucleotides agree with TRBD1. CDR3 length: 15 residues. With V trimmed by 4 bases and J by 5 bases, 11 bases remained unmatched. CDR1 is SQVTM and CDR2 is ANQGSEA in the germline V gene. The CDR3 protein is CSVVFLDRGEDTQYF. The CDR3 nucleotides read TGCAGCGTTGTATTCCTCGACAGGGGTGAAGATACGCAGTATTTT.

V usage is TRBV27 and J usage is TRBJ1-1; no firm D call. The CDR3 is 14 amino acids. The germline V and J ends were trimmed by 7 bases and 8 bases, with 20 bases remaining between them. Germline assignment: CDR1 MNHEY and CDR2 SMNVEV (reference sequence). The CDR3 DNA sequence: TGTGCCAGCAATCCGGCCGGGGTCACGAGGGAAGCTTTCTTT. It translates to CASNPAGVTREAFF.

The V and J genes are TRBV4-1 and TRBJ1-5; 10 positions agree with TRBD1. Germline V gives CDR1 MGHRA, CDR2 YSYEKL. The CDR3 spans 16 residues. The ends lost 4 bases at V and 4 bases at J; junction bases unmatched: 7. The CDR3: CASSPLGQGVNQPQHF. CDR3 bases: TGCGCCAGCAGCCCGTTAGGACAGGGGGTAAATCAGCCCCAGCATTTT.

This clone was observed a handful of times. The chain uses TRBV29-1 and TRBJ2-5, with D tentatively TRBD2 (5 bases). V shed 5 bases and J shed 5 bases, with 15 bases lying between them. The CDR3 loop spans 13 amino acids. The germline V gene encodes CDR1 SQVTM and CDR2 ANQGSEA. DNA of the CDR3: TGCAGCGTTTCTACGGGGAGTGAGGAGACCCAGTACTTC. Its protein is CSVSTGSEETQYF.

The chain employs TRBV6-5 and TRBJ2-5, with TRBD2 identical over 8 bases. Trimming took 5 bases from V and 5 from J; bases not matched to a gene: 4. The CDR3 runs to 13 residues. Germline V gene sequence: CDR1 MNHEY, CDR2 SVGAGI. This CDR3 reads CASSGLAVETQYF. CDR3 in DNA: TGTGCCAGCAGTGGACTAGCTGTCGAGACCCAGTACTTC.

The chain links TRBV13 to TRBJ2-1; D ambiguous. The germline V and J ends were trimmed by 5 bases and 11 bases, with 25 bases remaining between them. CDR1 and CDR2 (germline): PRHDT, FYEKMQ (reference sequence). This CDR3 is 16 amino acids long. CDR3 region: CASSGQVFGDGWKQFF. The CDR3 DNA reads as TGTGCCAGCAGCGGGCAGGTGTTTGGGGATGGGTGGAAGCAGTTCTTC.

The rearrangement uses TRBV5-4 and TRBJ2-2; D unclear. V lost 7 bases and J lost 4, with 8 bases in between. Germline lookup yields CDR1 SGHNT and CDR2 YYREEE (reference sequence). There are 12 residues in the CDR3. This CDR3 is CASWGPTGELFF. The CDR3 region has the DNA TGTGCCAGCTGGGGTCCCACCGGGGAGCTGTTTTTT.

The gene calls are TRBV7-9 and TRBJ1-2; TRBD1 aligns across 9 bases. This CDR3 is 16 amino acids long. V lost 4 bases, J lost 4 bases, and 10 bases stayed unmatched. Germline V CDR1 and CDR2: SEHNR, FQNEAQ (reference sequence). The CDR3 coding sequence is TGTGCCAGCAGCTCCCGGGACAGGGAGTCAGTCTATGGCTACACCTTC. This codes for CASSSRDRESVYGYTF.

This clone was counted only a few times. The V call is TRBV29-1, the J call TRBJ1-2; D is unclear. The CDR3 is 11 amino acids. V shed 5 bases and J shed 7 bases, with 11 bases lying between them. Germline CDR1 reads SQVTM; CDR2 reads ANQGSEA. In DNA form, the CDR3 reads TGCAGCGTTCCCCGTTGGCCTGGCTACACCTTC. Protein sequence: CSVPRWPGYTF.